Described below is a single T cell receptor (beta chain) sequence and its context. The antigen this receptor binds is unknown. Base qualities were left out, and no much larger clone turns up one base away. Using immunoSEQ, frozen genomic DNA was subjected to high-throughput TCRbeta CDR3 sequencing, a process that included PCR amplification, mapping, bias correction and internal controls. As for the original processing: Only productive rearrangements were retained, and each unique TCRbeta sequence was defined by its CDR3 nucleotide sequence together with its V and J gene. For a sequence to be called donor-reactive, it needed a frequency of at least 0.01% and at least 5-fold expansion in CFSE-low cells compared with unstimulated pre-transplant cells. To ensure at least 90% detection power, minimum frequency thresholds were set for each subject based on that subject's lowest-template unstimulated sample. Jensen-Shannon divergence between the top 1000 TCRbeta sequences post- versus pre-transplant served as the measure of repertoire turnover. Changes in detection of donor-reactive sequences were tested with two-sided Fisher's exact tests. TCRdb took over this immuneACCESS table, retaining in-frame rearrangements with V and J assigned. Such tables are incomplete; in checked studies, under half of the missing clones stem from an unresolved V gene, and the remainder is unexplained. V and J calls and clone size are those listed in that table; D and trimming were worked out from the DNA. The sample has under 85,000 clones on record, about 80% of them singletons. Clones ranked in the top ten supply about 0.79% of the sample.

Inclusive of the bounding cysteine and phenylalanine, the CDR3 is 13 residues long. Only the CDR3 portion is preserved as DNA: 39 bases, with reading frame beginning at the first base. Sequences SGHAT (CDR1) and FQNNGV (CDR2) are obtained from the germline V gene. The trim is 2 bases for V and 9 bases for J, with a gap of 11 bases between the germline ends. This specimen belongs to a study of T cell clones after liver transplantation (dated by TCRdb to between 2019 and 2020). In the study overall: The samples were obtained from ITN030ST, a randomized trial that attempted immunosuppression withdrawal within 2 years after liver transplantation. Donor-reactive T cell clones were identified by TCRbeta sequencing after a pre-transplant mixed lymphocyte reaction and then tracked in post-transplant blood. As an antigen-independent comparator for the donor-reactive sequences, third party-reactive TCRbeta sequences from pre-transplant MLRs were identified as well. Of the eight recipients, a few were HCV-positive, while the remaining recipients had been transplanted for non-autoimmune, non-viral indications. No induction therapy was given to the subjects, and standard immunosuppression was administered until randomization at 12-24 months post-transplant. To count as tolerant, a recipient had to stay completely off immunosuppression for at least one year without liver enzymes climbing beyond twice the upper limit of normal. Blood samples were collected pre-transplant, then pre-randomization ahead of withdrawal, and finally post-randomization once withdrawal had either been completed or failed. A cohort of 8 liver transplant recipients was studied, of whom 3 were classified as tolerant and 5 as non-tolerant.

The paper's findings and limits, for the study overall: Donor-reactive sequences declined more than third party-reactive ones, suggesting partial antigen-specific deletion unrelated to withdrawal success. Circulating donor-reactive CD4 TCRbeta sequences fell significantly post-transplant in 5 of 8 subjects, irrespective of tolerance or HCV status. Conclusions were preliminary, limited by small, heterogeneous patient numbers and non-standardized post-transplant time points. In two subjects, low numbers of available donor cells limited the measurable donor-reactive repertoire. Without allograft tissue specimens, donor-reactive T cells may have migrated into the graft rather than being deleted. After accounting for repertoire turnover, donor-reactive detection was significantly reduced in 7 of 8 subjects for CD4 and 8 of 8 for CD8.

Unstimulated PBMCs, after thawing, were stained for CD3, CD4 and CD8 and then FACS-sorted into CD3+CD4+ and CD3+CD8+ populations. Each of the 8 studied subjects was randomized to immunosuppression withdrawal. The Qiagen DNeasy Blood and Tissue Kit was used for isolation of genomic DNA. This receptor was obtained from a human patient who received a liver transplant. After a transplant, the graft donor may have provided part of the T cells. The sequencing used CD4+ T cells from blood, collected 12 months after liver transplant. This sequence uses TRBV11-2 and TRBJ2-1; no D gene can be assigned with confidence. This receptor carries the CDR3 CASSLNIVGEQFF. Here is the DNA: TGTGCCAGCAGCTTAAATATAGTAGGTGAGCAGTTCTTC.